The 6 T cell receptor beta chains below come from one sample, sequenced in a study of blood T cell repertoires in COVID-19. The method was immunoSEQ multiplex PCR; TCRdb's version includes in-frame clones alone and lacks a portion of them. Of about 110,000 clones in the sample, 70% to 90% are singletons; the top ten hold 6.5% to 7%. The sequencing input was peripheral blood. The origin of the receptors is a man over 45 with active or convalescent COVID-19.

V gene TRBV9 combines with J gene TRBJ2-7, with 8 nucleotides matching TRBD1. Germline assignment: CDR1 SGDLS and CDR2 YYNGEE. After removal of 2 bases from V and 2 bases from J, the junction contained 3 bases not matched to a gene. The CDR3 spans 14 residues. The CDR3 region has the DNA TGTGCCAGCAGCGTCCGGACAGGGCCCTACGAGCAGTACTTC. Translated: CASSVRTGPYEQYF.

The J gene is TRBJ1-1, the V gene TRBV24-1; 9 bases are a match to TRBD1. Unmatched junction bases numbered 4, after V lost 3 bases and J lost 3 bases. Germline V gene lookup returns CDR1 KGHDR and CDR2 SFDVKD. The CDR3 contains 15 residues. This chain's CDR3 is CATSDTRTGDTEAFF. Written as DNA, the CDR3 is TGTGCCACCAGTGATACTAGGACAGGGGACACTGAAGCTTTCTTT.

CDR3 amino acids: CASSAAGPTGELFF. The CDR3 DNA sequence: TGTGCCAGCAGTGCGGCAGGGCCCACCGGGGAGCTGTTTTTT. The chain combines TRBV6-4 with TRBJ2-2; D may be TRBD1 (5 bases). The CDR3 has 14 amino acids. V gave up 4 bases and J gave up 4 bases, with 10 bases separating them. Per the germline V gene, CDR1 is MRHNA and CDR2 is SNTAGT.

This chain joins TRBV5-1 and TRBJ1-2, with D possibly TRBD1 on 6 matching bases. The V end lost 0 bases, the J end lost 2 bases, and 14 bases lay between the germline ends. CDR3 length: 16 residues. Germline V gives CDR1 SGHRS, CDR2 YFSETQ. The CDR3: CASSLGDNRVNYGYTF. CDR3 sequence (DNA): TGCGCCAGCAGCTTGGGGGATAACAGGGTAAACTATGGCTACACCTTC.

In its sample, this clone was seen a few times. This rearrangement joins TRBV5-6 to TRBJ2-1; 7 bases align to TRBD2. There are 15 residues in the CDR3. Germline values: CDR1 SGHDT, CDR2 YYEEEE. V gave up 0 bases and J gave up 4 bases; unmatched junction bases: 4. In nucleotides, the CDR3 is TGTGCCAGCAGCTTGGCCACTAGCGTGTACAATGAGCAGTTCTTC. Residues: CASSLATSVYNEQFF.

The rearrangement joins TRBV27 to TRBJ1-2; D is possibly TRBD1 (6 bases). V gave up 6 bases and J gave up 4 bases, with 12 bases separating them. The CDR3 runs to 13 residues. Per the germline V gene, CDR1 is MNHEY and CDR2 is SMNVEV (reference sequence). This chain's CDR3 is CASSGDRTYGYTF. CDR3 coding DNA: TGTGCCAGCAGCGGAGACAGGACCTATGGCTACACCTTC.